The following is a T cell receptor (beta chain) sequence with its context. No antigen is known for it. Isolation of PBMCs gave at least 6 million cells per sample. Total RNA extracted from each sample amounted to at least 5 micrograms. The data stem from a study of blood T cells in healthy people across ages. Study-level results: The recorded TCR beta diversity per million T cells decreased in a roughly linear manner with age.

V was pared by 2 bases and J by 4 bases, with 11 bases between. Germline values: CDR1 MDHEN, CDR2 SYDVKM. CDR3 length: 14 residues. Sample-barcoded 5' priming and a J-beta primer mix drove a second PCR of about 6 to 12 cycles. TCRdb fed the 5' RACE reads into MiXCR, producing one record per CDR3 protein. Of about 970,000 distinct CDR3 sequences in the sample, roughly half are singletons; the top ten hold 20% to 25%. The sequenced sample was blood. This TCR derives from a woman between 55 and 75 years old in good health. The gene calls are TRBV28 and TRBJ1-2; no clear D gene. The CDR3 nucleotides are TGTGCCAGCAGTTTAAGCGGAACGCTCTATGGCTACACCTTC. Its protein is CASSLSGTLYGYTF.